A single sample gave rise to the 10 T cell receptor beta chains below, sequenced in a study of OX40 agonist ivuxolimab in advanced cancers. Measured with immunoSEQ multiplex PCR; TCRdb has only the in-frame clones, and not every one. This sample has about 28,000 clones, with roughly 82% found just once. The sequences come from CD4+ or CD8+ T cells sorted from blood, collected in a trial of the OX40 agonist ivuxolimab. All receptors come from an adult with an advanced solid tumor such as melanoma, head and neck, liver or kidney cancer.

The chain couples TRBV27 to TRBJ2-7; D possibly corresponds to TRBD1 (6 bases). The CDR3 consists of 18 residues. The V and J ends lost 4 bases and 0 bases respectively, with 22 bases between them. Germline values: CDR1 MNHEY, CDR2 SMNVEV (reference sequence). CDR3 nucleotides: TGTGCCAGCAGTTCACAGGGTGTGGGACCTACTATCTCCTACGAGCAGTACTTC. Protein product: CASSSQGVGPTISYEQYF.

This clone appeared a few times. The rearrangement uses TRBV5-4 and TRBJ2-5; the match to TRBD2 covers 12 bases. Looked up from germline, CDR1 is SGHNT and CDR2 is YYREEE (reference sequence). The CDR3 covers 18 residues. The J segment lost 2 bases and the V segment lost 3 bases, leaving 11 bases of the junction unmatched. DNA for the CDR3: TGTGCCAGCAGCTCTGGGACTAGCGGGCCCCTCAGACAAGAGACCCAGTACTTC. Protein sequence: CASSSGTSGPLRQETQYF.

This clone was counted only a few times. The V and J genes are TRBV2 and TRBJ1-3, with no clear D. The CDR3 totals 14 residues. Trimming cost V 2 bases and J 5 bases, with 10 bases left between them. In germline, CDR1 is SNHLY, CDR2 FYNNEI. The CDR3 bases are TGTGCCAGCAGTGAATATCGAGACAGAAACACCATATATTTT. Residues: CASSEYRDRNTIYF.

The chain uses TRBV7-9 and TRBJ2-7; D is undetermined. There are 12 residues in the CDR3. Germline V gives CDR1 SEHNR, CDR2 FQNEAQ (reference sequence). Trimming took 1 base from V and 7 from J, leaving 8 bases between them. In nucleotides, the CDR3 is TGTGCCAGCAGCTTAGGAGGCGGAGAGCAGTACTTC. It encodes CASSLGGGEQYF.

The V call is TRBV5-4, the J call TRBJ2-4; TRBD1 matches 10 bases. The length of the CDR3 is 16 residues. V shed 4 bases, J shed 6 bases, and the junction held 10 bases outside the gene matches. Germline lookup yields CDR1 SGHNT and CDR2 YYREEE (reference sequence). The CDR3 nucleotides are TGTGCCAGCAGCCTCCTAGACAGGGGGCTCGCAAACATTCAGTACTTC. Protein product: CASSLLDRGLANIQYF.

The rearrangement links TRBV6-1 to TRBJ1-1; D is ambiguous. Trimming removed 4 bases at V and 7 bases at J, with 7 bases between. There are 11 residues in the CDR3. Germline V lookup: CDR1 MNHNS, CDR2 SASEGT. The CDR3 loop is CASSGPVEAFF. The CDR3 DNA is TGTGCCAGCAGTGGACCAGTTGAAGCTTTCTTT.

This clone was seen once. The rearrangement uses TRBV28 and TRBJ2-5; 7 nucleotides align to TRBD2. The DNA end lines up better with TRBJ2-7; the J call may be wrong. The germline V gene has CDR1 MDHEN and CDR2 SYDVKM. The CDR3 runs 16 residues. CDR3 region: CASSSRSKAGNYEQYF. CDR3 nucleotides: TGTGCCAGCAGTTCCCGCTCAAAAGCGGGAAACTACGAGCAGTACTTC.

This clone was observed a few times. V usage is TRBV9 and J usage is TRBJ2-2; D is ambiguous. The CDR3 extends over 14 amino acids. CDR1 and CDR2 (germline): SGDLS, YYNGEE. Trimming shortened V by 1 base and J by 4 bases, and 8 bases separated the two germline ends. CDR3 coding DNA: TGTGCCAGCAGCGTAAGGCCGATCACCGGGGAGCTGTTTTTT. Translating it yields CASSVRPITGELFF.

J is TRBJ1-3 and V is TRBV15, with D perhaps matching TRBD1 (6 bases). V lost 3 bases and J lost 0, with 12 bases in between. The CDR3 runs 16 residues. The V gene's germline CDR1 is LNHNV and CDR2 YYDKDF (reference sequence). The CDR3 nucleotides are TGTGCCACCAGCAGTTACAGGGCCCTCTCTGGAAACACCATATATTTT. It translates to CATSSYRALSGNTIYF.

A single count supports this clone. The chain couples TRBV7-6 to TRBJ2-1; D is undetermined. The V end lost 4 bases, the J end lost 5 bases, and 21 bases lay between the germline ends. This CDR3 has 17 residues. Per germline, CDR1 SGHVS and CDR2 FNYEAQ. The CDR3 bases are TGTGCCAGCAGCTCCCGAGTGGAGCTCCCCCCACACAATGAGCAGTTCTTC. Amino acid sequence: CASSSRVELPPHNEQFF.